This TCR beta chain emerged from a study of human T cells and chemical hapten exposure. Overall study: Diphenylcyclopropenone was applied weekly to patients' scalps across the roughly 23-week study. Overall study results and limits: Unchanged with DPC sensitization were TCRs above 1 in 1000 frequency.

Regarding time point: patch test 2, 6 weeks after DPC sensitization. Indicated treatment: therapeutic diphenylcyclopropenone sensitization with weekly scalp DPC. V lost 2 bases to trimming and J lost 2 bases, with 12 bases between them. This CDR3 comprises 15 residues. Germline CDR1 is SGDLS and CDR2 is YYNGEE. This clonotype showed up just a few times. Its antigen is not identified. TCRdb re-analysed the RACE reads in MiXCR, keeping a single row per CDR3 protein. This table has 65,000 to 90,000 distinct CDR3 sequences, 6.5% to 8% appearing once. This sequence originates from a young woman with alopecia areata. Some clones in this sample may be carry-over from other donors' samples. The V and J genes are TRBV9 and TRBJ2-3; a possible D gene is TRBD2 (7 bases). The specimen was whole blood, collected in connection with sensitization to the hapten diphenylcyclopropenone (DPC). CDR3 nucleotide sequence: TGTGCCAGCAGCGTGGGGGGGCACTCCACAGATACGCAGTATTTT. Translating gives CASSVGGHSTDTQYF.